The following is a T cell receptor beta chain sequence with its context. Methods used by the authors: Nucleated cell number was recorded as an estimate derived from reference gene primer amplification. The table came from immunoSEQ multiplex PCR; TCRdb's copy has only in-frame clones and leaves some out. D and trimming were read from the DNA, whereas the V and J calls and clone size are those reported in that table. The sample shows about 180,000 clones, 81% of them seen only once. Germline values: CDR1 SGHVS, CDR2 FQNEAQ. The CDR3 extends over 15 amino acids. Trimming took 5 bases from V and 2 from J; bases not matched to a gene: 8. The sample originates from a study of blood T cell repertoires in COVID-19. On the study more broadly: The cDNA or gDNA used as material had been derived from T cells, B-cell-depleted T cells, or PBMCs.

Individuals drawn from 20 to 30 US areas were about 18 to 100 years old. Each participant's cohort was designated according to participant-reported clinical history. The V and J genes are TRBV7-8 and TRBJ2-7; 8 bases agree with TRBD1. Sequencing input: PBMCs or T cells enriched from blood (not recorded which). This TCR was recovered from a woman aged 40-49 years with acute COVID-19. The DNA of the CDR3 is TGTGCCAGCAGCCGGAGACAGGACAGGGCCTACGAGCAGTACTTC. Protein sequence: CASSRRQDRAYEQYF.